This TCR beta chain was identified during a study of shared clonotypes between healthy human individuals (TCRdb year 2020). Context from the whole study: The cohort comprised a couple of women and three men aged 18 to 49 years. For each donor, CD4 naive and CD4 memory were each run on three plates, CD8 naive on two plates, and CD8 memory on one plate. The study deeply sequenced blood TCR repertoires of 5 or 6 healthy adults to estimate repertoire size and the extent of clonotype sharing between individuals. Libraries were prepared and TCR repertoires were sequenced by different laboratories using diverse techniques, in order to increase sequencing depth and limit assay-specific biases. Between about 0.9 and 8.9 billion PBMCs per donor were obtained by leukapheresis.

CD8 naive samples consisted of CD45RO-negative cells that were positively selected for CCR7, yielding a CD45RA+CCR7+ population without TemRA cells. Healthy HIV-negative adults with no recently reported acute infections or vaccinations were included as donors. Every donor was a Caucasian adult residing in Nashville, Tennessee, USA. Blood was obtained by leukapheresis, after which PBMCs were separated by Ficoll-Histopaque density gradient centrifugation and cryopreserved in liquid nitrogen vapor phase. Analytical flow cytometry was used to check the purity and quantity of every magnetically sorted T cell population. Each sorted fraction had its genomic DNA isolated and then quantified by UV absorbance on a Nanodrop 2000c. Trimming at the junction amounts to 3 bases on V and 4 bases on J, and the germline ends lie 10 bases apart. From a lookup of the germline V gene, CDR1 and CDR2 are MGHRA and YSYEKL. Reading from cysteine to phenylalanine, the CDR3 counts 13 amino acids. Of the read, only the CDR3 DNA is kept; its 39 bases are in frame from base 1.

TCR CDR3 regions were amplified from genomic DNA by multiplex PCR using the deep immunoSEQ assay. Genomic DNA extracted from each cell subset was distributed evenly over all wells of several immunoSEQ 96-well plates, and each plate served as one replicate. For sorted subsets, around 200 ng genomic DNA, equal to 25,000 to 35,000 T cell genomes, was loaded into each replicate PCR. Purified libraries were quantified with a Qubit 3.0 fluorometer, sized on a Bioanalyzer 2100, and re-quantified with the KAPA Library Quantification kit. A separate single-read 150-cycle Illumina NextSeq 550 flow cell was used to sequence each immunoSEQ 96-well plate. Processing in the source paper ran as follows. Because the immunoSEQ output held only junctional sequences and lacked quality scores, the filtering could not match the filtering applied to full-length reads. To assign V/J genes and CDR3, sequences were annotated using PyIR, a Python wrapper for IgBLAST v1.9, with IMGT germline references. Reads were filtered out if the reads had weak V/J assignments (E-value above 1e-6), no CDR3, stop codons, out-of-frame junctions, or ambiguous translated residues. V3J clonotypes were defined by identical inferred V gene, J gene, and CDR3 amino acid sequence. Percentage overlap between repertoires was calculated by dividing the number of shared unique clonotypes by the size of the smaller repertoire. RTK rarefaction, the Chao1 estimator, and Recon v2.1 estimates of unobserved clonotypes were used to assess repertoire richness. Generation probabilities were computed with OLGA for all TCRbeta clonotypes obtained by the gDNA method from four donors. TCRdb retrieved this table from immuneACCESS and kept in-frame rearrangements only. Not all clones are present; in checked studies, unresolved V genes account for under half, and no reason is known for the remainder. V, J and clone size are those of that table, while D and trimming were read from the DNA. This sample holds millions of clones; roughly 95% were observed only once. The ten largest account for roughly 1.1% of the sample.

General findings and caveats noted by the study authors: Larger estimated clonotype richness was generally found for naive subsets than for memory subsets. Because the study included only a small number of donors, the genetic and exposure-history diversity represented was limited. Clonotypes shared by all four sorted-subset donors showed higher generation probabilities than non-shared clonotypes. Pairwise subsampling indicated that sequencing depth was expected to affect the degree of clonotype sharing among donors. Rarefaction of sorted-subset datasets indicated incomplete sequencing despite the large sequencing depth. When four donors were compared, the shared fraction of clonotypes was 5% to 6.5% for naive CD4, approximately 3.5% for naive CD8, 2.3% for memory CD4, and roughly 0.4% for memory CD8. Only blood was sampled, and tissue TCR repertoires likely differ from those in blood.

This clone was picked up one time. The antigen it binds to is not known. Base qualities are not provided; no much larger clone lies one nucleotide away. This sample includes further DNA sequences coding for the same CDR3. The sequence came from a man between 18 and 35 years old in good health. The chain is made from TRBV4-1 and TRBJ2-7; no D segment can be confidently identified. Source material: naive CD8+ T cells sorted from blood. Taken with the paper, the label for cell subset or site translates to: CD45RA+CCR7+. The bases are TGCGCCAGCAGCCACGTAGGAAGTTACGAGCAGTACTTC. This encodes CASSHVGSYEQYF.